The clone carrying this TCR beta chain occurred once. The antigen is unknown. The sample belongs to a study of cytomegalovirus exposure and HLA in healthy donors. Findings of the study overall: Rare sequences made up most TCRs, while some public TCRs were found in many donors. Common viral pathogens seemed, in a later analysis, to connect with several of the most significant clusters.

Both 60 Vbeta primers and 13 Jbeta primers went into the PCR. The data were produced by immunoSEQ multiplex PCR, yet TCRdb's version contains in-frame clones alone and is incomplete. The data show 120,000 to 150,000 clones, approximately 80% seen once. Trimming removed 3 bases at V and 1 base at J, with 15 bases between. CDR1 and CDR2 (germline): MNHEY, SMNVEV (reference sequence). This CDR3 contains 16 residues. The sequencing sample was made of PBMCs. This receptor was obtained from a woman in her thirties or forties in good health and CMV-seronegative. J is TRBJ1-2 and V is TRBV27; D perhaps matches TRBD1 (5 bases). The CDR3 DNA sequence: TGTGCCAGCAGTTTGGGGGGTTCCGAACTTAACTATGGCTACACCTTC. Translation gives CASSLGGSELNYGYTF.